This TCR beta chain stems from a study of T cells after yellow fever vaccination. The TCR cDNA carried a universal primer site and UMIs from 5'RACE template switching. A single record per CDR3 protein comes from TCRdb applying MiXCR to the 5' RACE reads. This table holds about 220,000 distinct CDR3 sequences, over 6.5% found once. Whole-study results and caveats: CD4 and CD8 compartments shared a small share of clonotypes, likely from convergent recombination. Secondary responses were weaker yet peaked faster, day 5 versus 15. In FACS-sorted repertoires, abundant clonotypes from the bulk population could appear as contaminants.

This clonotype was observed many times. Its specificity is unknown. The CDR3 is 13 amino acids. Germline V gives CDR1 LNHNV, CDR2 YYDKDF (reference sequence). V shed 0 bases and J shed 6 bases, with 9 bases lying between them. This specimen was CD4+ T cells sorted from PBMCs, taken on the day of the yellow fever booster vaccination. This rearrangement joins TRBV15 to TRBJ2-7, with D tentatively TRBD1 or TRBD2 (5 bases each). The origin of this receptor is a man between 25 and 39 years old who received the YFV17D yellow fever vaccine. CDR3 nucleotide sequence: TGTGCCACCAGCAGAGAGCCAGGGACCGAGCAGTACTTC. As protein: CATSREPGTEQYF.